The rows below give T cell receptor beta chains drawn from one sample of a study of beta chain features in type 1 diabetes. Only in-frame clones appear in the TCRdb table, and some are missing; sequencing was by immunoSEQ multiplex PCR. The repertoire consists of about 360,000 clones, with roughly 12% occurring once and the leading ten covering about 0.018%. Sequenced input: naive CD4+ T cells from blood. These receptor sequences come from a man between 18 and 35 years old in good health. The CDR3 runs from the conserved cysteine through the conserved F or W. A D gene is named only where the DNA matches it firmly. Size is omitted from some rows. Given values are once, few, many or a class for expanded clones.

size	length	V	J	D	DNA	CDR3
.	13	TRBV6-5	TRBJ1-1	.	TGTGCCAGCAGACGGGGGATAAACACTGAAGCTTTCTTT	CASRRGINTEAFF
few	14	TRBV2	TRBJ2-5	.	TGTGCCAGCAGTGATCAGAGACAGCAAGAGACCCAGTACTTC	CASSDQRQQETQYF
.	14	TRBV29-1	TRBJ1-5	.	TGCAGCGTGGTCGTGGGCTCGGGCAATCAGCCCCAGCATTTT	CSVVVGSGNQPQHF
.	13	TRBV30	TRBJ1-1	TRBD1	TGTGCCTGGGTGGGACAGGGGGGAACTGAAGCTTTCTTT	CAWVGQGGTEAFF
.	15	TRBV19	TRBJ2-7	TRBD2	TGTGCCAGTAGCACAAGCGGGAGGGCGGTCTACGAGCAGTACTTC	CASSTSGRAVYEQYF
.	14	TRBV7-2	TRBJ2-3	.	TGTGCCAGCAGCCGCACAACTAGCATGGATACGCAGTATTTT	CASSRTTSMDTQYF
.	15	TRBV4-2	TRBJ2-7	TRBD2	TGTGCCAGCAGCCTACGACTAGCGGGAGGTGGCGAGCAGTACTTC	CASSLRLAGGGEQYF
few	16	TRBV4-1	TRBJ1-2	.	TGCGCCAGCAGCCAACCCCGGCGGGGGGCGCGATATGGCTACACCTTC	CASSQPRRGARYGYTF
few	12	TRBV27	TRBJ2-7	.	TGTGCCAGCAGCTCCAGCTCCTACGAGCAGTACTTC	CASSSSSYEQYF
.	17	TRBV4-3	TRBJ1-1	.	TGCGCCAGCAGCCAAGAAGGGATAGGGAGGGTGGACACTGAAGCTTTCTTT	CASSQEGIGRVDTEAFF
.	16	TRBV7-9	TRBJ2-1	TRBD2	TGTGCCAGCAGCTTAACAGGGACTAGCGCCGACAATGAGCAGTTCTTC	CASSLTGTSADNEQFF
.	14	TRBV27	TRBJ2-7	TRBD2	TGTGCCAGCAGTTCCGGGACTAGAAGGTACGAGCAGTACTTC	CASSSGTRRYEQYF
.	15	TRBV15	TRBJ1-5	.	TGTGCCACCAGCAGAGTTATAGCAGGAGGAATGCCCCAGCATTTT	CATSRVIAGGMPQHF
few	12	TRBV4-1	TRBJ2-1	.	TGCGCCAGCAGCCAAACAGGCGATGAGCAGTTCTTC	CASSQTGDEQFF
many	14	TRBV29-1	TRBJ2-6	.	TGCAGCGCAACAGGTCCCTCTGGGGCCAACGTCCTGACTTTC	CSATGPSGANVLTF
.	13	TRBV15	TRBJ1-1	.	TGTGCCACCAGCAGACACCCGACAGGTGGAGCTTTCTTT	CATSRHPTGGAFF
.	17	TRBV30	TRBJ2-1	TRBD2	TGTGCCTGGAGTGAGCCCGCCGGGACTAGCGGACCGGGGGAGCAGTTCTTC	CAWSEPAGTSGPGEQFF
few	15	TRBV7-2	TRBJ2-7	.	TGTGCCAGCAGCGCCGGGACAATCAACGGTGACGAGCAGTACTTC	CASSAGTINGDEQYF
.	14	TRBV18	TRBJ2-7	.	TGTGCCAGCTCACCACCGGCAGGGCAGTGGGAGCAGTACTTC	CASSPPAGQWEQYF
.	13	TRBV7-6	TRBJ2-1	.	TGTGCCAGCAGCCCCCGTCTAGAGGGTGAGCAGTTCTTC	CASSPRLEGEQFF
few	16	TRBV14	TRBJ1-1	.	TGTGCCAGCAGCCAAGAAGGCAGGGGCAGGAACACTGAAGCTTTCTTT	CASSQEGRGRNTEAFF
few	12	TRBV5-4	TRBJ2-7	.	TGTGCCAGCAGCAAACAGGGTTACGAGCAGTACTTC	CASSKQGYEQYF
few	14	TRBV6-6	TRBJ2-1	.	TGTGCCAGCAGTCAGCGGACAGTTAGAGATGAGCAGTTCTTC	CASSQRTVRDEQFF
.	14	TRBV28	TRBJ2-7	TRBD2	TGTGCCAGCATCCCCGGGACTAGCGGGAACGAGCAGTACTTC	CASIPGTSGNEQYF
.	12	TRBV29-1	TRBJ2-7	TRBD1	TGCAGCGCGGGACAGGGGACCTACGAGCAGTACTTC	CSAGQGTYEQYF
.	16	TRBV11-3	TRBJ2-1	TRBD1	TGTGCCAGCAGCTTGACAGGGGGCGGCCACTACAATGAGCAGTTCTTC	CASSLTGGGHYNEQFF
few	13	TRBV7-9	TRBJ1-2	TRBD1	TGTGCCAGCAGCCGGACAGGGCTTTATGGCTACACCTTC	CASSRTGLYGYTF
few	15	TRBV27	TRBJ2-3	.	TGTGCCAGCAGTGGCACGAGGGTTAGCACAGATACGCAGTATTTT	CASSGTRVSTDTQYF
few	16	TRBV9	TRBJ1-2	.	TGTGCCAGCAGCCTCGACACAGGGCCGGGCCTCTATGGCTACACCTTC	CASSLDTGPGLYGYTF
.	14	TRBV14	TRBJ1-1	TRBD1	TGTGCCAGCAGCATCGGGACAGGGGGCACTGAAGCTTTCTTT	CASSIGTGGTEAFF
.	15	TRBV5-1	TRBJ2-2	TRBD1	TGCGCCAGCAGCGGCCCGGGACAGGGGACCGGGGAGCTGTTTTTT	CASSGPGQGTGELFF
.	17	TRBV27	TRBJ2-1	TRBD1	TGTGCCAGCAGTTTTAGCCCGGGACAGGGGACCTACAATGAGCAGTTCTTC	CASSFSPGQGTYNEQFF